This T cell receptor (beta chain) was retrieved from a study of blood T cell repertoires in COVID-19. Whole-study context: There were acute and convalescent COVID-19 samples, and they came from the United States, Italy and Spain. Sample material is recorded as cDNA or gDNA derived from T cells, B-cell-depleted T cells, or PBMCs.

The method was immunoSEQ multiplex PCR; TCRdb's version includes in-frame clones alone and lacks a portion of them. Of about 170,000 clones in the sample, 85% are singletons; the top ten hold 2.5% to 4%. The sequencing sample was made of peripheral blood. The TCR was taken from a human donor with acute or convalescent COVID-19. The donor label of this sample is uncertain.

The DNA for the CDR3 is TGTGCCAGCAGCGTCACAGTGAACACCGGGGAGCTGTTTTTT. This sequence encodes CASSVTVNTGELFF. The V gene is TRBV9, the J gene TRBJ2-2; D is unresolved. Germline V CDR1 and CDR2: SGDLS, YYNGEE. Trimming removed 2 bases from V and 1 base from J, with 6 bases in between. This CDR3 has 14 amino acids.